The clone carrying this T cell receptor beta chain was detected ten times or more. Antigen unknown. These data belong to a study of CD8 T cells in ankylosing spondylitis. General study results and limits: Ankylosing spondylitis blood appeared to carry a characteristic TCR beta motif of several highly homologous variants. Prior literature has documented some motif variants in synovial fluid and blood from reactive arthritis. The authors reported significant enrichment of disease-linked clones in matched ankylosing spondylitis synovial fluid.

Using quantitative 5'-RACE with molecular barcodes, the authors made TCR beta libraries. TCRdb used MiXCR to reprocess the 5' RACE reads, holding one entry per CDR3 protein. The table has some 220,000 distinct CDR3 sequences, about 7% seen once. The material sequenced was blood, either unsorted or a sorted T cell fraction (not recorded which). This receptor was identified in a male donor with ankylosing spondylitis.

The CDR3 DNA sequence: TGTGCCAGCAGTGATTTAGCACGGGAGCAGTACTTC. This translates into CASSDLAREQYF. The chain combines TRBV7-9 with TRBJ2-7; D remains unclear. The CDR3 is made up of 12 amino acids. V lost 6 bases and J 7 bases, leaving 13 bases between the germline ends. CDR1 is SEHNR and CDR2 is FQNEAQ in the germline V gene (reference sequence).